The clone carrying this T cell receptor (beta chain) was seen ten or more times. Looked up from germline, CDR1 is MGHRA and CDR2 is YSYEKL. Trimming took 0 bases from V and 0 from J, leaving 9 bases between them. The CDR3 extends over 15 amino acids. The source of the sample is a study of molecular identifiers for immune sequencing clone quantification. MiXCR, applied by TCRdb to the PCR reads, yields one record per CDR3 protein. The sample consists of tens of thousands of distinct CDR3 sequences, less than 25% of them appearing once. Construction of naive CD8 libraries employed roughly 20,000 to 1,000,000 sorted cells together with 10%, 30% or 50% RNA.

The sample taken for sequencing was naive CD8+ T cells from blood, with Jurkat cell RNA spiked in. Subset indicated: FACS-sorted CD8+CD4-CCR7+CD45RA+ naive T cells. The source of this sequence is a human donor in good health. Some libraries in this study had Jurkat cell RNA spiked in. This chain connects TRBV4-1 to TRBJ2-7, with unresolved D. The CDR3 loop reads CASSQERPSSYEQYF. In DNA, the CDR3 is TGCGCCAGCAGCCAAGAACGTCCTAGCTCCTACGAGCAGTACTTC.